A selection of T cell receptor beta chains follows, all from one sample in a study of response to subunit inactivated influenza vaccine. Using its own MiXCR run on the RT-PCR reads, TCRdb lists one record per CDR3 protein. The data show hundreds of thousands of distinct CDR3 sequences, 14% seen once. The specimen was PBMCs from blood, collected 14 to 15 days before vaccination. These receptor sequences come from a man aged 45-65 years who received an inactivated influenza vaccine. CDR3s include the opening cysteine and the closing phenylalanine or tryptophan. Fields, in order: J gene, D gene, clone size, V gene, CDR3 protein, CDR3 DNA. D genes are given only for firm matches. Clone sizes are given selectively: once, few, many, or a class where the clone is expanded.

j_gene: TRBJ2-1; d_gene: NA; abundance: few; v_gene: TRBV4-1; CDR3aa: CASSQRKDEGYNEQFF; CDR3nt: TGCGCCAGCAGCCAGCGCAAAGACGAGGGGTACAATGAGCAGTTCTTC
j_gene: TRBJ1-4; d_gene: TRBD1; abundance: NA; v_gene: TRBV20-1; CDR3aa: CSASRGPANEKLFF; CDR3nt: TGCAGTGCTAGCAGGGGGCCGGCTAATGAAAAACTGTTTTTT
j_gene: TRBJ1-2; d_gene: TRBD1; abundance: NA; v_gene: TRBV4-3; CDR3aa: CASSLRQGTFNGYTF; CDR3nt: TGCGCCAGCAGCCTCAGACAGGGGACGTTCAATGGCTACACCTTC
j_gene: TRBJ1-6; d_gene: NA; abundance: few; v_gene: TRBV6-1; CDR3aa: CASSEGLAGNSPLHF; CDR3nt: TGTGCCAGCAGTGAGGGACTCGCTGGGAATTCACCCCTCCACTTT
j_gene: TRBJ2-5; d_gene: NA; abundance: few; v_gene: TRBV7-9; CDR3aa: CASSEKGGETQYF; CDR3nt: TGTGCCAGCAGCGAAAAGGGGGGGGAGACCCAGTACTTC
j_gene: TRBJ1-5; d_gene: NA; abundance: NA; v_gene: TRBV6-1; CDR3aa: CASSESWGGNQPQHF; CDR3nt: TGTGCCAGCAGTGAAAGCTGGGGCGGCAATCAGCCCCAGCATTTT
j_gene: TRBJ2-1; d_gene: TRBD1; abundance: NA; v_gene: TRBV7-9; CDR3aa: CASSSAGTGGEQFF; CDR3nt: TGTGCCAGCAGCTCCGCCGGAACAGGGGGTGAGCAGTTCTTC
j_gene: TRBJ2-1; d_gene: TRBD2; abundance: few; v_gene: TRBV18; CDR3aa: CASSPLAGLAYNEQFF; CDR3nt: TGTGCCAGCTCACCCCTAGCGGGACTCGCCTACAATGAGCAGTTCTTC
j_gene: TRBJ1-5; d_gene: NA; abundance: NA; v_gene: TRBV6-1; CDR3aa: CASSPTTSNQPQHF; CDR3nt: TGTGCCAGCAGTCCTACGACCAGCAATCAGCCCCAGCATTTT
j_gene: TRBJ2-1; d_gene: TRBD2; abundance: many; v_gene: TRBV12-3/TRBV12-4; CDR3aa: CASSRRLAGVNEQFF; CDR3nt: TGTGCCAGCAGCAGGAGACTAGCGGGAGTTAATGAGCAGTTCTTC
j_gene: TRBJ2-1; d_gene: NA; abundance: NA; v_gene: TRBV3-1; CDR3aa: CASSQDGAREQFF; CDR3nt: TGTGCCAGCAGCCAAGATGGGGCTCGTGAGCAGTTCTTC
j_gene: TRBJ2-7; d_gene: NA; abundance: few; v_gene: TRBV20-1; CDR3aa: CSASGQAIFYEQYF; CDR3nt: TGCAGTGCCAGCGGGCAAGCAATCTTCTACGAGCAGTACTTC
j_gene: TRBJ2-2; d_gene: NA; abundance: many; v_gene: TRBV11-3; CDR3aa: CASSSRTENTGELFF; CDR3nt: TGTGCCAGCAGCTCGAGGACAGAGAACACCGGGGAGCTGTTTTTT
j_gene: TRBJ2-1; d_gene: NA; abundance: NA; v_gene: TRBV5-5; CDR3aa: CASSLVWSSYNEQFF; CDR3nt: TGTGCCAGCAGCTTGGTGTGGTCGTCCTACAATGAGCAGTTCTTC
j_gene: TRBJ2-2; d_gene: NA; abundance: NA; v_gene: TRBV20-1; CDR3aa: CSARVTANTGELFF; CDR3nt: TGCAGTGCTAGAGTGACAGCGAACACCGGGGAGCTGTTTTTT
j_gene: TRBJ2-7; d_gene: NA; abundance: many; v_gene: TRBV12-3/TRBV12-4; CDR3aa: CASRVSGTYEQYF; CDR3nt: TGTGCCAGCAGGGTATCGGGAACCTACGAGCAGTACTTC
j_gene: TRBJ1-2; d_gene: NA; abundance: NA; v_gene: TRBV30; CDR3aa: CAWSEWGALGYTF; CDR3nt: TGTGCCTGGAGTGAGTGGGGGGCGCTTGGCTACACCTTC
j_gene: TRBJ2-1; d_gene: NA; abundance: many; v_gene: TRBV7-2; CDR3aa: CASSLGQNYNEQFF; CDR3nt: TGTGCCAGCAGCTTAGGGCAGAACTACAATGAGCAGTTCTTC
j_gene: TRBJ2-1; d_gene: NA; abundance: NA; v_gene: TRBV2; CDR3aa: CASSPRRASRSYNEQFF; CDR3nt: TGTGCCAGCAGCCCTCGGAGGGCCTCTCGCTCCTACAATGAGCAGTTCTTC
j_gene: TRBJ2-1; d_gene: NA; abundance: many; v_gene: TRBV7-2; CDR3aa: CASSLDGAYNEQFF; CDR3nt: TGTGCCAGCAGCTTGGACGGGGCGTACAATGAGCAGTTCTTC
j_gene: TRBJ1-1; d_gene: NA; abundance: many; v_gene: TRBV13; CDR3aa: CASSLAGGNTEAFF; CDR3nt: TGTGCCAGCAGCTTAGCTGGGGGGAACACTGAAGCTTTCTTT
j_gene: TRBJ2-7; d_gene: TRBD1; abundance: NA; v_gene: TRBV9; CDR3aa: CASSVGEGAREQYF; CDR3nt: TGTGCCAGCAGCGTAGGTGAGGGGGCGCGCGAGCAGTACTTC
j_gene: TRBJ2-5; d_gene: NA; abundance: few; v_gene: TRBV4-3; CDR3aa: CASSQSAGSQETQYF; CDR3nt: TGCGCCAGCAGCCAAAGCGCCGGGTCTCAAGAGACCCAGTACTTC
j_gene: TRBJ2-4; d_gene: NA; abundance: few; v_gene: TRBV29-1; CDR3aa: CSVDFATGHEGAKNIQYF; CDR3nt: TGCAGCGTTGACTTCGCGACAGGTCACGAGGGGGCCAAAAACATTCAGTACTTC
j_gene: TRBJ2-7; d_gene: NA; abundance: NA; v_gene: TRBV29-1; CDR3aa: CSVEASLSYEQYF; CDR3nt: TGCAGCGTTGAAGCTAGTCTATCCTACGAGCAGTACTTC
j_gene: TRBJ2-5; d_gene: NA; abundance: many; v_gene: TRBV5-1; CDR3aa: CASSGRHRDFQETQYF; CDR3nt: TGCGCCAGCAGCGGACGGCATCGGGACTTCCAAGAGACCCAGTACTTC
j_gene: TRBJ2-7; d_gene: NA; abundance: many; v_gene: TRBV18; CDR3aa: CASSPYGGASYEQYF; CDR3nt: TGTGCCAGCTCACCATACGGGGGTGCGTCCTACGAGCAGTACTTC
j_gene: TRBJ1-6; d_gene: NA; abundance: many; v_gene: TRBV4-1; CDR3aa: CASSQDRNSPLHF; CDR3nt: TGCGCCAGCAGCCAAGACAGAAATTCACCCCTCCACTTT
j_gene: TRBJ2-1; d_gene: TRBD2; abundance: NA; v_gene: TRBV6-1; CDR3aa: CASTKRLAGGYNEQFF; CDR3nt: TGTGCCAGCACCAAGAGACTAGCGGGGGGCTACAATGAGCAGTTCTTC
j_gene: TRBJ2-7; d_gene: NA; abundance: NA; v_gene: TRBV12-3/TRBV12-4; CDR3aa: CASREGTVSYEQYF; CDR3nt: TGTGCCAGCAGAGAGGGGACCGTATCCTACGAGCAGTACTTC
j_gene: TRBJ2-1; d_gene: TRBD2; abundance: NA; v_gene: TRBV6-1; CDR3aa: CASRTLAGGPYNEQFF; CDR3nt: TGTGCCAGCAGAACGCTAGCGGGAGGGCCCTACAATGAGCAGTTCTTC
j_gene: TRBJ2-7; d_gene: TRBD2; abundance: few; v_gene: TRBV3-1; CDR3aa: CASTEGLAGSEQYF; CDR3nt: TGTGCCAGCACCGAGGGACTAGCGGGATCCGAGCAGTACTTC
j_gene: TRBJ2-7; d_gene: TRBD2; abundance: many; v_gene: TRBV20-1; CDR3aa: CSARDSGGFSYEQYF; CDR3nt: TGCAGTGCTAGAGATTCGGGGGGTTTCTCCTACGAGCAGTACTTC
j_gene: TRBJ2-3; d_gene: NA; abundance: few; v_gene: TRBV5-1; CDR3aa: CASSLALGATLTQDTQYF; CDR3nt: TGCGCCAGCAGCTTGGCCTTGGGGGCCACCCTCACACAAGATACGCAGTATTTT
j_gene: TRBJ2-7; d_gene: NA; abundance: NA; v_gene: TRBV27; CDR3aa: CASSQLPIYEQYF; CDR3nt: TGTGCCAGCAGCCAACTCCCCATCTACGAGCAGTACTTC
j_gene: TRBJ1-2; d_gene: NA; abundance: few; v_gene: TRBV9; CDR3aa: CASRGRADGYTF; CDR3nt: TGTGCCAGCAGGGGCAGGGCTGATGGCTACACCTTC
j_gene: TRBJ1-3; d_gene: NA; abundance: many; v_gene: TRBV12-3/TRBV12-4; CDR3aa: CASSRGNTIYF; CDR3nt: TGTGCCAGCAGCCGAGGAAACACCATATATTTT
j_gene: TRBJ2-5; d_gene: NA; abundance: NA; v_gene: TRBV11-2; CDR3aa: CASSSPLRGQETQYF; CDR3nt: TGTGCCAGCAGCAGTCCCCTGCGGGGGCAGGAGACCCAGTACTTC
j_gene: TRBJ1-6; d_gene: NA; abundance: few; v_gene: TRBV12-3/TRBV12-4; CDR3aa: CASSLRLRDVNSPLHF; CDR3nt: TGTGCCAGCAGTTTAAGGTTGAGAGACGTGAATTCACCCCTCCACTTT
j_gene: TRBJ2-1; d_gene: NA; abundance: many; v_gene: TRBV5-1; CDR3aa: CASRKVLGGSYNEQFF; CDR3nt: TGCGCCAGCAGAAAGGTATTGGGAGGCTCCTACAATGAGCAGTTCTTC
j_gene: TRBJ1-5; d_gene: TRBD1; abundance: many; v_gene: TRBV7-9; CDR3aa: CASSSTGGQPQHF; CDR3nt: TGTGCCAGCAGCTCGACAGGGGGGCAGCCCCAGCATTTT
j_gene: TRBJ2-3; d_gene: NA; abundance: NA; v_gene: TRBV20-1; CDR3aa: CCASPQASTDTQYF; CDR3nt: TGCTGTGCTAGCCCCCAGGCTAGCACAGATACGCAGTATTTT
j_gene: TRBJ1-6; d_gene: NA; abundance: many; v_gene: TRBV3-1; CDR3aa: CASSPQRSGSPLHF; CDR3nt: TGTGCCAGCAGCCCACAGCGGTCGGGTTCACCCCTCCACTTT
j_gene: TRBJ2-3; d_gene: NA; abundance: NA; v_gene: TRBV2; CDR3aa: CASSPSNVALGDTQYF; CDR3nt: TGTGCCAGCAGCCCTTCTAACGTAGCGCTAGGAGATACGCAGTATTTT
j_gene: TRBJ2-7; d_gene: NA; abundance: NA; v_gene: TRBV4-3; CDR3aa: CASSQAGREYEQYF; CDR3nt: TGCGCCAGCAGCCAAGCCGGCAGGGAATACGAGCAGTACTTC
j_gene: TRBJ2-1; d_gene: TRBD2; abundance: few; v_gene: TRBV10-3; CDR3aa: CAISDQRGPYNEQFF; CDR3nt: TGTGCCATCAGTGACCAGCGGGGGCCCTACAATGAGCAGTTCTTC
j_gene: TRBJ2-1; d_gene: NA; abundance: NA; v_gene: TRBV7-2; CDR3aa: CASSLESVSSEQFF; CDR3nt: TGTGCCAGCAGCTTAGAAAGTGTCAGTAGTGAGCAGTTCTTC
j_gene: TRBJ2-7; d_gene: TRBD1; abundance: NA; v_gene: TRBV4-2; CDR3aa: CASSQDPTGVYEQYF; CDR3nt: TGTGCCAGCAGCCAAGATCCGACAGGGGTCTACGAGCAGTACTTC
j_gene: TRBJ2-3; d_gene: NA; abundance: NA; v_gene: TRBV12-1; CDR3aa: CASARFWSGSTDTQYF; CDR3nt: TGTGCCAGCGCGCGCTTCTGGAGCGGGAGTACAGATACGCAGTATTTT
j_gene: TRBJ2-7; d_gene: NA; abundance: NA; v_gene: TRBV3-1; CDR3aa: CASSQDLNRGYEQYF; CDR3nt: TGTGCCAGCAGCCAAGATCTGAACAGAGGCTACGAGCAGTACTTC
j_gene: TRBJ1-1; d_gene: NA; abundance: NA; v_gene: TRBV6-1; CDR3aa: CASNWRGMNTEAFF; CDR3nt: TGTGCCAGCAACTGGAGGGGGATGAACACTGAAGCTTTCTTT
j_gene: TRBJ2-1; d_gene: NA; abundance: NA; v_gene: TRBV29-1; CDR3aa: CSVGYQSRHEQFF; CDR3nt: TGCAGCGTTGGTTATCAGAGTCGGCATGAGCAGTTCTTC
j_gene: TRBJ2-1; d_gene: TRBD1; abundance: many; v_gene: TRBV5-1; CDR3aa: CASSVTGTGLNEQFF; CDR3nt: TGCGCCAGCAGCGTGACCGGGACAGGGCTGAATGAGCAGTTCTTC
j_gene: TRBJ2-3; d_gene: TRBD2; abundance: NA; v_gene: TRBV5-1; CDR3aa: CASSLAGLAEYSTDTQYF; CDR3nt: TGCGCCAGCAGCTTGGCCGGGCTAGCGGAGTATAGCACAGATACGCAGTATTTT
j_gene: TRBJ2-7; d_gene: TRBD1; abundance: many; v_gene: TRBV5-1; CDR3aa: CASSLGDRLEEQYF; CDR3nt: TGCGCCAGCAGCTTGGGGGACAGGTTGGAAGAGCAGTACTTC
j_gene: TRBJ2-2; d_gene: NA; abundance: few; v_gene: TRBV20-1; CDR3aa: CSAKKSGAAGELFF; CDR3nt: TGCAGTGCGAAAAAGTCGGGGGCGGCCGGGGAGCTGTTTTTT
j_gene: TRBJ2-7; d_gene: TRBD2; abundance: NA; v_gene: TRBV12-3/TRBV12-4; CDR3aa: CASSRLAREQYF; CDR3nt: TGTGCCAGCAGCCGACTAGCTCGCGAGCAGTACTTC
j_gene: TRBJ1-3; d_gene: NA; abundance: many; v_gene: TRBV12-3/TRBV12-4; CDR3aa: CASSSVVGTIYF; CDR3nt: TGTGCCAGCAGCAGCGTGGTCGGCACCATATATTTT
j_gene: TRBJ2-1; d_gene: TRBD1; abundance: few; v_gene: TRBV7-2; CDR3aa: CASSLFGTGAYNEQFF; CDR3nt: TGTGCCAGCAGCTTGTTCGGGACAGGTGCTTACAATGAGCAGTTCTTC
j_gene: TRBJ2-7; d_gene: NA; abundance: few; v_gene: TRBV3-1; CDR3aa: CASSQGGGPSLEQYF; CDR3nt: TGTGCCAGCAGCCAAGGAGGGGGGCCCTCTCTCGAGCAGTACTTC